These 27 T cell receptor beta chains originate from one sample sequenced in a study of blood T cells in healthy people across ages. It was with a sample-barcoded 5' primer and a J-beta primer mix that a second PCR of roughly 7 to 12 cycles was run. One entry per CDR3 protein results from TCRdb running MiXCR on the 5' RACE reads. The sample has about 1.1 million distinct CDR3 sequences, 35% to 40% seen once; the top ten hold over 10%. Source material: blood. These TCRs come from a man in his late teens or twenties in good health.

This sequence joins TRBV5-5 and TRBJ1-1; weak D call: TRBD1 (5 bases). Looked up from germline, CDR1 is SGHKS and CDR2 is YYEKEE (reference sequence). V dropped 5 bases and J dropped 7 bases, with 18 bases sitting between them. The CDR3 length is 14 residues. The CDR3 nucleotides are TGTGCCAGCAGTCCCAGACAGTCACTGGGTGAAGCTTTCTTT. Amino acids: CASSPRQSLGEAFF.

In DNA, the CDR3 is TGCAGTGCTAGTCAGGGGCTGGAATGGACTGAAGCTTTCTTT. It is translated as CSASQGLEWTEAFF. The V and J genes are TRBV20-1 and TRBJ1-1, with a possible D match to TRBD1 (6 bases). CDR3 size: 14 residues. V gave up 3 bases and J gave up 5 bases, with 16 bases separating them. Germline V gene lookup returns CDR1 DFQATT and CDR2 SNEGSKA (reference sequence).

On this clonotype itself: A single base separates this from a much larger clone, so it may be a read error. The chain has TRBV6-2 or TRBV6-3 and TRBJ2-3, with 8 nucleotides matching TRBD2. CDR3 size: 14 residues. Trimming removed 5 bases from V and 2 bases from J; junction bases left unmatched: 3. The germline gives CDR1 MNHEY, CDR2 SVGEGT. CDR3 DNA sequence: TGTGCCAGCAGTGACGGACTAGCCACAGATACGCAGTATTTT. Encoded protein: CASSDGLATDTQYF.

A few counts support this clonotype. The J gene is TRBJ1-1, the V gene TRBV25-1; 7 bases align to TRBD1. The ends lost 7 bases at V and 10 bases at J; junction bases unmatched: 6. The CDR3 covers 11 residues. Germline V gives CDR1 MGHDK, CDR2 SYGVNS. This CDR3 is CASTTRDRAFF. The CDR3 coding sequence is TGTGCCAGCACCACTCGGGACAGAGCTTTCTTT.

The V gene is TRBV25-1, the J gene TRBJ1-5; 9 bases map to TRBD1. Per germline, CDR1 MGHDK and CDR2 SYGVNS. The trim removed 6 bases at V and 5 bases at J, leaving 5 bases unmatched. This CDR3 spans 14 amino acids. CDR3 protein: CASRGQGEDQPQHF. The CDR3 bases are TGTGCCAGCAGGGGACAGGGTGAGGATCAGCCCCAGCATTTT.

This chain uses TRBV4-3 with TRBJ2-1; TRBD2 matches 9 bases. This CDR3 spans 16 amino acids. In germline, CDR1 is LGHNA, CDR2 YSLEER. With 4 bases clipped from V and 9 bases from J, the junction kept 13 bases outside the gene matches. The CDR3 DNA reads TGCGCCAGCAGCCCTCGACCAGCGGGGGGACTCTTTGAGCAGTTCTTC. Its protein product is CASSPRPAGGLFEQFF.

As concerns this clonotype: A much more abundant neighbour one base away suggests this may be a read error. This chain joins TRBV7-2 and TRBJ1-2; D gene unclear. The CDR3 is 13 residues long. Germline values: CDR1 SGHTA, CDR2 FQGNSA. V was cut by 1 base and J by 7 bases, with 10 bases left in between. CDR3 DNA sequence: TGTGCCAGCAGCTTAGGGTTCAGTTGTGGCTACACCTTC. This gives the protein CASSLGFSCGYTF.

Remarks on this clonotype: A much larger clone sits a single nucleotide away, making a read error possible. The genes are TRBV20-1 and TRBJ2-3; D is possibly TRBD2 (7 bases). This CDR3 comprises 16 residues. V was clipped by 5 bases and J by 2 bases, with 20 bases between them. Germline V CDR1 and CDR2: DFQATT, SNEGSKA (reference sequence). This chain's CDR3 is CSAPLTGGKITDTQYF. DNA of the CDR3: TGCAGTGCTCCTTTGACGGGGGGCAAAATCACAGATACGCAGTATTTT.

This clonotype appeared once. The chain employs TRBV7-9 and TRBJ1-4; D is uncertain. CDR3 length: 15 residues. The V end lost 0 bases, the J end lost 4 bases, and 9 bases lay between the germline ends. The germline V gene has CDR1 SEHNR and CDR2 FQNEAQ (reference sequence). The CDR3 protein is CASSLAGGLNEKLFF. The CDR3 DNA is TGTGCCAGCAGCTTAGCGGGCGGCCTTAATGAAAAACTGTTTTTT. Supplemented by reference TRBV7-9 and TRBJ1-4, the full variable domain reads DTGVSQNPRHKITKRGQNVTFRCDPISEHNRLYWYRQTLGQGPEFLTYFQNEAQLEKSRLLSDRFSAERPKGSFSTLEIQRTEQGDSAMYLCASSLAGGLNEKLFFGSGTQLSVL.

The chain combines TRBV20-1 with TRBJ1-5, with 8 bases matching TRBD1. The V segment lost 6 bases and the J segment 6 bases; nucleotides outside the gene matches: 10. The germline CDR1 and CDR2 sequences are DFQATT and SNEGSKA (reference sequence). The CDR3 totals 14 residues. CDR3 DNA sequence: TGCAGTGCCGCCGACAGGGGTGGTTTTCAGCCCCAGCATTTT. It translates to CSAADRGGFQPQHF.

V gene TRBV12-3 or TRBV12-4 combines with J gene TRBJ2-5; D may match TRBD1 or TRBD2 (5 bases each). The CDR3 has 16 amino acids. The germline V and J ends were trimmed by 4 bases and 5 bases, with 20 bases remaining between them. The CDR3 nucleotides read TGTGCCAGCAGTTCGGACACGAATACTTGGGGGGAGACCCAGTACTTC. Its translation is CASSSDTNTWGETQYF.

This clonotype was observed a handful of times. CDR3 nucleotide sequence: TGCAGCGTTGTTACTGGGGACACTGAAGCTTTCTTT. Translated, it gives CSVVTGDTEAFF. The J gene is TRBJ1-1, the V gene TRBV29-1; D remains ambiguous. Trimming stripped 4 bases from V and 3 bases from J, with 9 bases between. The CDR3 loop spans 12 amino acids. Germline assignment: CDR1 SQVTM and CDR2 ANQGSEA. Full variable domain (outside the CDR3, taken from reference TRBV29-1 and TRBJ1-1): SAVISQKPSRDICQRGTSLTIQCQVDSQVTMMFWYRQQPGQSLTLIATANQGSEATYESGFVIDKFPISRPNLTFSTLTVSNMSPEDSSIYLCSVVTGDTEAFFGQGTRLTVV.

The genes are TRBV7-9 and TRBJ2-5; 8 nucleotides agree with TRBD2. This CDR3 has 17 residues. The germline CDR1 and CDR2 sequences are SEHNR and FQNEAQ (reference sequence). Trimming took 0 bases from V and 4 from J; bases not matched to a gene: 10. The CDR3 sequence is CASSLALARGAGETQYF. In DNA, the CDR3 is TGTGCCAGCAGCTTAGCACTAGCGCGGGGGGCCGGAGAGACCCAGTACTTC.

In this sample, this clonotype turned up once. J is TRBJ2-2 and V is TRBV20-1; 8 bases fit TRBD2. CDR1 is DFQATT, CDR2 SNEGSKA, per germline (reference sequence). V shed 5 bases, J shed 1 base, and the junction held 3 bases outside the gene matches. The CDR3 covers 14 residues. CDR3 sequence: CSAHTSGNTGELFF. The CDR3 DNA follows: TGCAGTGCTCACACTAGCGGGAACACCGGGGAGCTGTTTTTT.

V gene TRBV6-5 combines with J gene TRBJ1-1; maybe TRBD1 (6 bases). With 2 bases removed from V and 3 bases from J, the gap between germline ends came to 13 bases. Germline CDR1 MNHEY, CDR2 SVGAGI. This CDR3 comprises 15 residues. CDR3 sequence: CASSYRSEGDTEAFF. The CDR3 bases are TGTGCCAGCAGTTACAGGTCAGAGGGGGACACTGAAGCTTTCTTT.

This clonotype has more than one count but fewer than ten. V is TRBV25-1 and J is TRBJ1-1, with D possibly TRBD1 on 6 matching bases. From germline, CDR1 is MGHDK and CDR2 SYGVNS. The CDR3 is 14 amino acids. The germline V and J ends were trimmed by 5 bases and 1 base, with 11 bases remaining between them. The DNA for the CDR3 is TGTGCCAGCAGTCGATTGACAGGGAACACTGAAGCTTTCTTT. Protein: CASSRLTGNTEAFF.

This clonotype occurred a few times. CDR3 sequence (DNA): TGCGCCAGCAGCCGTGAGGGACATTTTGGCTACACCTTC. Protein product: CASSREGHFGYTF. This sequence joins TRBV4-3 and TRBJ1-2, with D maybe TRBD1 (6 bases). Germline V gives CDR1 LGHNA, CDR2 YSLEER. The CDR3 has 13 residues. V shed 4 bases and J shed 7 bases, with 13 bases lying between them.

This chain joins TRBV2 and TRBJ2-7; 7 nucleotides line up with TRBD1. Germline V gives CDR1 SNHLY, CDR2 FYNNEI. Trimming cost V 6 bases and J 3 bases; bases outside gene matches: 5. The CDR3 extends over 13 amino acids. Written as DNA, the CDR3 is TGTGCCAGCAGAAAAGGACAGGTCTACGAGCAGTACTTC. Protein sequence: CASRKGQVYEQYF.

Note on this clonotype: The junction differs from germline at one of its ends, possibly a read error. V gene TRBV20-1 combines with J gene TRBJ2-3; no clear D. From germline, CDR1 is DFQATT and CDR2 SNEGSKA (reference sequence). The CDR3 totals 16 residues. The CDR3 DNA reads as TGCAGTGCAACAAAAGACGGGCTTCTCTACACAGATACGCGGTATTTT. Translated, it gives CSATKDGLLYTDTRYF.

V gene TRBV20-1 combines with J gene TRBJ2-5; D may be TRBD2 (7 bases). CDR3 length equals 15 residues. CDR1 is DFQATT, CDR2 SNEGSKA, per germline (reference sequence). V dropped 0 bases and J dropped 11 bases, with 22 bases sitting between them. This CDR3 reads CSARENREGKREQYF. The CDR3 DNA is TGCAGTGCTAGAGAGAACAGGGAGGGGAAAAGGGAGCAGTACTTC.

Points on this clonotype: Just one base apart from a much larger clone, this may be a read error. V gene TRBV27 combines with J gene TRBJ2-3; 12 bases line up with TRBD2. The germline gives CDR1 MNHEY, CDR2 SMNVEV (reference sequence). The CDR3 runs 16 residues. In DNA, the CDR3 is TGTGCCAGCGCGACTAGCGGGGGCCACAGCACAGGTACGCAGTATTTT. Translated, it gives CASATSGGHSTGTQYF.

This clonotype was picked up one time. The chain combines TRBV4-3 with TRBJ2-1; D tentatively fits TRBD1 or TRBD2 (5 bases each). The DNA end favors TRBJ2-7, so the J call may be wrong. The CDR3 spans 17 residues. Germline CDR1 reads LGHNA; CDR2 reads YSLEER. This CDR3 is CASSQEVTGTTNNEQYF. CDR3 DNA sequence: TGCGCCAGCAGCCAAGAGGTAACCGGGACCACCAACAATGAGCAGTACTTC.

This clonotype was counted a few times. The CDR3: CASKEVGGGQPQHF. CDR3 coding DNA: TGTGCCAGCAAGGAGGTCGGCGGAGGTCAGCCCCAGCATTTT. This sequence joins TRBV27 and TRBJ1-5; D is uncertain. In germline, CDR1 is MNHEY, CDR2 SMNVEV (reference sequence). This CDR3 region has 14 residues. Between the trimmed V and J ends, which lost 7 bases and 6 bases, there was a span of 16 bases.

The chain carries TRBV9 and TRBJ2-1; 10 bases agree with TRBD2. CDR1 SGDLS and CDR2 YYNGEE come from the germline V gene. V shed 0 bases and J 10 bases; nucleotides not matched to a gene: 4. The CDR3 spans 14 residues. In DNA form, the CDR3 reads TGTGCCAGCAGCGTAGTAGCGGGGGGTCGGGAGCAGTTCTTC. Translation: CASSVVAGGREQFF.

The rearrangement joins TRBV10-3 to TRBJ2-2; 9 positions agree with TRBD2. This CDR3 has 14 residues. The germline V gene has CDR1 ENHRY and CDR2 SYGVKD. The ends lost 6 bases at V and 6 bases at J; junction bases unmatched: 5. The CDR3 nucleotides are TGTGCCATCAGCGGGACTAGCCTTCCCGGGGAGCTGTTTTTT. This gives the protein CAISGTSLPGELFF.

The V and J genes are TRBV24-1 and TRBJ1-5; 8 bases are shared with TRBD1. Germline V CDR1 and CDR2: KGHDR, SFDVKD. V dropped 0 bases and J dropped 7; count of bases not matched to a gene: 13. This CDR3 contains 18 residues. In DNA form, the CDR3 reads TGTGCCACCAGTGATTTGCAACCCCGGACAGGGACGAAACAGCCCCAGCATTTT. It translates to CATSDLQPRTGTKQPQHF.

The rearrangement joins TRBV6-5 to TRBJ2-5; no firm D call. There are 14 residues in the CDR3. Germline V gene sequence: CDR1 MNHEY, CDR2 SVGAGI. The V gene lost 6 bases and the J gene lost 2 bases, with 13 bases spanning the gap. Here the CDR3 DNA reads TGTGCCAGCAGGGTGCCAGGCCGTCAAGAGACCCAGTACTTC. It specifies CASRVPGRQETQYF.